Here is one T cell receptor (beta chain) with its context. The data derive from a study of immune characterization of retroperitoneal liposarcoma. From the PCR reads, TCRdb called clonotypes with MiXCR, one entry per CDR3 protein. This sample yields roughly 3,000 distinct CDR3 sequences, of which 46% are seen a single time; 50% to 60% belongs to the top ten. CDR3 length: 15 residues. The germline V gene encodes CDR1 MNHNS and CDR2 SASEGT. The sequence was collected from a male donor with retroperitoneal liposarcoma. The sequenced material came from tumor tissue. The V and J genes are TRBV6-1 and TRBJ2-1, with 12 positions matching TRBD2. The DNA end favors TRBJ2-7, so the J call may be wrong. The CDR3 DNA reads as TGTGCCAGCAGTGGTCGACTAGCGGGGGCCTACGAGCAGTACTTC. Translating gives CASSGRLAGAYEQYF.